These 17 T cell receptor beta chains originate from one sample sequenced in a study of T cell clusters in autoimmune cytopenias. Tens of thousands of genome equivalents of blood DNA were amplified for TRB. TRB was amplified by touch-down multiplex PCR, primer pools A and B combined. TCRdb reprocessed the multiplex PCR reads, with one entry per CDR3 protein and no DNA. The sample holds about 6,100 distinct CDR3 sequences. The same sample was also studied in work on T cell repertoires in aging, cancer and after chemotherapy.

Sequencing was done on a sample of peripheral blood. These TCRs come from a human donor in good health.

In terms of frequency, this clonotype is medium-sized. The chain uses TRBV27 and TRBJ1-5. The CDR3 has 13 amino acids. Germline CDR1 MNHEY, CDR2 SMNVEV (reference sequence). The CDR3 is CASSPGDFQPQHF.

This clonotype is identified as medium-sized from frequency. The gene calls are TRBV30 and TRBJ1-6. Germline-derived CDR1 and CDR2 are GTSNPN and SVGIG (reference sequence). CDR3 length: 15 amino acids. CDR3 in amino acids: CAWSGEWDYNSPLHF.

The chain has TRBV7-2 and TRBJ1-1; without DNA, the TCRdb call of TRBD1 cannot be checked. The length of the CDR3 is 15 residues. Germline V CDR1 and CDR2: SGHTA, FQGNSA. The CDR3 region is CASSLLGALNTEAFF. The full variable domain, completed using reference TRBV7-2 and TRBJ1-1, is GAGVSQSPSNKVTEKGKDVELRCDPISGHTALYWYRQSLGQGLEFLIYFQGNSAPDKSGLPSDRFSAERTGGSVSTLTIQRTQQEDSAVYLCASSLLGALNTEAFFGQGTRLTVV.

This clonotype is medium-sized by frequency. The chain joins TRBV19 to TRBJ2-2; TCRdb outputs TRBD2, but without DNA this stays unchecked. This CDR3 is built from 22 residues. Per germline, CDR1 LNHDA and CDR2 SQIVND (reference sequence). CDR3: CASSASGLAGGISGRQTGELFF. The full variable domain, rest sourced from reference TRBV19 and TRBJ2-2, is DGGITQSPKYLFRKEGQNVTLSCEQNLNHDAMYWYRQDPGQGLRLIYYSQIVNDFQKGDIAEGYSVSREKKESFPLTVTSAQKNPTAFYLCASSASGLAGGISGRQTGELFFGEGSRLTVL.

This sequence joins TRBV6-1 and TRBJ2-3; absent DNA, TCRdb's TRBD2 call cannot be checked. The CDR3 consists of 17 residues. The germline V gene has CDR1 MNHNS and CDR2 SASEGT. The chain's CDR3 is CASSQGLGGGSTDTQYF.

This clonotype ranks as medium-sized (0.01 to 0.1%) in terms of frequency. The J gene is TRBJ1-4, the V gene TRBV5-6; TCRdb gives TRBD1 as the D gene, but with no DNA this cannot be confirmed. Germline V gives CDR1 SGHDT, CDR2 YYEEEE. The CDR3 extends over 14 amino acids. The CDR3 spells CASSFRDIDEKLFF.

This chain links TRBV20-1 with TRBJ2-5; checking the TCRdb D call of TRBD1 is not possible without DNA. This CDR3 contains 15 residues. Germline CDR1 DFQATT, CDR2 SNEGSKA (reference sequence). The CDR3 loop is CSATAGTGGKETQYF.

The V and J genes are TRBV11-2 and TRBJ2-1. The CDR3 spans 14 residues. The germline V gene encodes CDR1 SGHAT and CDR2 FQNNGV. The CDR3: CASSLGTKGNEQFF.

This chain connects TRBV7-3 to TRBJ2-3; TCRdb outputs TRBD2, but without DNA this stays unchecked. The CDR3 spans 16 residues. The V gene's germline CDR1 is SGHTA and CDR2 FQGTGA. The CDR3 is CASSLGTSGGTDTQYF.

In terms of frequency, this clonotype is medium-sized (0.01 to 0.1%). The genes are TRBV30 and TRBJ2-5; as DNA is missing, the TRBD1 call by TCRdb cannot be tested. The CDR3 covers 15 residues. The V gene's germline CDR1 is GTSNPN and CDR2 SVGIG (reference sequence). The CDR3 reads CAWSVSRGGRETQYF.

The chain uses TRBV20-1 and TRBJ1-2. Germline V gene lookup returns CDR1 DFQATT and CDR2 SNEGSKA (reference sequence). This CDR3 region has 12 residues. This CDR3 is CSPRISNYGYTF.

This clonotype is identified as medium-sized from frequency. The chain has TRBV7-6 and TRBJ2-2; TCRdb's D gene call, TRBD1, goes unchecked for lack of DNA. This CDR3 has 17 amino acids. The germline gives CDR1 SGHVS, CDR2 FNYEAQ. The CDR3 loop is CASSLALGAGNTGELFF.

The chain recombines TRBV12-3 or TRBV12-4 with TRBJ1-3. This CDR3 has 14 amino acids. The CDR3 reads CASSRSTSGNTIYF.

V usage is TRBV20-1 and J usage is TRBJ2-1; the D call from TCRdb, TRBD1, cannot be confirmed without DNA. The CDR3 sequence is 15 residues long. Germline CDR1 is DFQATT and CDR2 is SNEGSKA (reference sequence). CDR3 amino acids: CSARDLGTDYNEQFF.

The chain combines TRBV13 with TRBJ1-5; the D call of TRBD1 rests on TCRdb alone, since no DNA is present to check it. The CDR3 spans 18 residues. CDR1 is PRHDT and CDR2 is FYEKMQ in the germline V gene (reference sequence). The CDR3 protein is CASSLRSTGGPSNQPQHF.

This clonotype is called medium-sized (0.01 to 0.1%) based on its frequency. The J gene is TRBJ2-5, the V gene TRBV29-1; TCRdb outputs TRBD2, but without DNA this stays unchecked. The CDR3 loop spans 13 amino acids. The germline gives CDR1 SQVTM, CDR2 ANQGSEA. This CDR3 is CSVDRRGVETQYF.

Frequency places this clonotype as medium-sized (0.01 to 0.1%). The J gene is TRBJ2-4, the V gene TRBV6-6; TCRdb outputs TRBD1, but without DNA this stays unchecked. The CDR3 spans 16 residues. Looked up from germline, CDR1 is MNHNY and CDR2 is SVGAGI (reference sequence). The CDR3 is CASSLGTAIAKNIQYF.